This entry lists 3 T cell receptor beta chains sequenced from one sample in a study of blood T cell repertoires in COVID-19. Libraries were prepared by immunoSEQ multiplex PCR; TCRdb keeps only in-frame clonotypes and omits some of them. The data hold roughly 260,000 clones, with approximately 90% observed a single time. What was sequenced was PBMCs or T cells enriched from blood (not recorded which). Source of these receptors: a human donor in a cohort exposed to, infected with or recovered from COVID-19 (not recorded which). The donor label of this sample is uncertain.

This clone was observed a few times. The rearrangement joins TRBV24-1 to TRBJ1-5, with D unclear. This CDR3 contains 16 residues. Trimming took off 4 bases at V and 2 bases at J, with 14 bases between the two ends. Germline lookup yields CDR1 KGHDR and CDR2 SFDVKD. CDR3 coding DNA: TGTGCCACCAGTGAATCGGGAAGGGAGGGCAATCAGCCCCAGCATTTT. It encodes CATSESGREGNQPQHF.

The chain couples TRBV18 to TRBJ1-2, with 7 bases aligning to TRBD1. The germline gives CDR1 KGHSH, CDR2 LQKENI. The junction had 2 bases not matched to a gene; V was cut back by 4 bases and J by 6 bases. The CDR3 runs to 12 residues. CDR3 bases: TGTGCCAGCTCACAAACAGGGGATGGCTACACCTTC. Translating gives CASSQTGDGYTF.

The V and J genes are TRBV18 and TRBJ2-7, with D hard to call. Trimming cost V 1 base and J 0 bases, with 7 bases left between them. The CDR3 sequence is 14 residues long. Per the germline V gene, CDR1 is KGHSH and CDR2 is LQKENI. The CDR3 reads CASSPQEFSYEQYF. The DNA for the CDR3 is TGTGCCAGCTCACCACAGGAGTTCTCCTACGAGCAGTACTTC. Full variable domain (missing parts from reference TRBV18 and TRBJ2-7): NAGVMQNPRHLVRRRGQEARLRCSPMKGHSHVYWYRQLPEEGLKFMVYLQKENIIDESGMPKERFSAEFPKEGPSILRIQQVVRGDSAAYFCASSPQEFSYEQYFGPGTRLTVT.